The clone carrying this T cell receptor (beta chain) was found many times. From germline, CDR1 is LGHDT and CDR2 YNNKEL (reference sequence). V lost 0 bases to trimming and J lost 5 bases, with 11 bases between them. The CDR3 length is 14 residues. This entry comes from a study of regulatory T cells in long-lasting Graves disease. Both iRepertoire HTBI primers and Arm-PCR of CDR3 regions were used to build the TCR beta libraries. TCRdb independently ran MiXCR on the multiplex PCR reads; one entry per CDR3 protein. This table has 400,000 to 500,000 distinct CDR3 sequences, 14% appearing once. Sample time point: newly diagnosed GD, antithyroid drugs for less than 3 months. Making the TCR library involved RNA that had been extracted from PBMCs. Another study also made use of these data, one on T cells in Graves' hyperthyroidism and ophthalmopathy.

The chain links TRBV3-1 to TRBJ2-7; no firm D call. Sequenced here: peripheral blood mononuclear cells (PBMCs), sampled at new diagnosis, from a patient treated with antithyroid drugs. The receptor comes from a woman aged 45-65 years with Graves disease. The CDR3, as DNA: TGTGCCAGCAGCCAAGACGGGTGGCCCCACGAGCAGTACTTC. Its protein product is CASSQDGWPHEQYF.